This T cell receptor (beta chain) comes out of a study of cytomegalovirus exposure and HLA in healthy donors. The donors comprised healthy bone marrow donors. To note about this clone: Antigen specificity is unknown.

Overall study findings and caveats: Upon later analysis, HLA-associated TCR beta chains proved more clonally expanded than other, equally common chains. Data from an earlier analysis indicated that most TCR beta V segments were productive either about 87% or about 30% of the time.

It was with 60 Vbeta and 13 Jbeta primers that the PCR ran. Assay: immunoSEQ multiplex PCR; the TCRdb copy retains only in-frame clones and omits some. The sample lists 100,000 to 150,000 clones, roughly 70% occurring once. This CDR3 contains 16 residues. The J segment lost 2 bases and the V segment lost 3 bases, leaving 6 bases of the junction unmatched. Germline CDR1 SGHDN, CDR2 FVKESK. The chain couples TRBV14 to TRBJ2-3; 9 bases align to TRBD2. The TCR was taken from a man aged 35-49 years in good health and CMV-seropositive. The sample comprised PBMCs. For the CDR3, the DNA is TGTGCCAGCAGCCAGGCTAGCGGGACCTTCACAGATACGCAGTATTTT. As protein: CASSQASGTFTDTQYF.